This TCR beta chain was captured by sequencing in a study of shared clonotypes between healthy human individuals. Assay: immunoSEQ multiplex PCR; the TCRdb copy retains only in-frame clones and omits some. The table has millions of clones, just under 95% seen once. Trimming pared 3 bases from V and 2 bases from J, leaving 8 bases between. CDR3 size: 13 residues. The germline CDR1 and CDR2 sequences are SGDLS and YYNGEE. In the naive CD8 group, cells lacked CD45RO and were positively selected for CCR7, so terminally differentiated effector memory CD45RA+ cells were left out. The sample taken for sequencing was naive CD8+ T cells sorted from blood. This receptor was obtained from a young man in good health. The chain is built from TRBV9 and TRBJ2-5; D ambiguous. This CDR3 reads CASSATPQETQYF. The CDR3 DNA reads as TGTGCCAGCAGCGCGACTCCACAAGAGACCCAGTACTTC.